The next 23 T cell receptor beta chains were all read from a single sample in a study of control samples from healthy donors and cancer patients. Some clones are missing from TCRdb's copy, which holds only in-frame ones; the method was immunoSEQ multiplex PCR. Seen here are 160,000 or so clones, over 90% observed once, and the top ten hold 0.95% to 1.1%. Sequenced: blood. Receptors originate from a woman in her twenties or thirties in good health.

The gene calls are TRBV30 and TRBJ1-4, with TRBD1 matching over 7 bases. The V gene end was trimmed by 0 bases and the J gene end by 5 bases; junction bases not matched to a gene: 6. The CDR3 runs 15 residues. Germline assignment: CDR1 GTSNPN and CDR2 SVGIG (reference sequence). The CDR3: CAWSVGQTSNEKLFF. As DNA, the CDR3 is TGTGCCTGGAGTGTGGGACAGACCTCGAATGAAAAACTGTTTTTT.

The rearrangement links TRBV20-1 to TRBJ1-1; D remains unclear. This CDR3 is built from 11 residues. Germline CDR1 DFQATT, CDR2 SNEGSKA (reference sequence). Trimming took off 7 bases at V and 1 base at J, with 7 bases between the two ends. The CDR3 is CSGVRNTEAFF. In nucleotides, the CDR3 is TGCAGTGGGGTACGGAACACTGAAGCTTTCTTT.

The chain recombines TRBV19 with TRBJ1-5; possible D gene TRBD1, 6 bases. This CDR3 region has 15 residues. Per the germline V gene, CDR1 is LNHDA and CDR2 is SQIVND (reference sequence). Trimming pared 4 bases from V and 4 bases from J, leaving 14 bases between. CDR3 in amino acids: CASSTQGAINQPQHF. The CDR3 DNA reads TGTGCCAGTAGTACACAGGGCGCAATAAATCAGCCCCAGCATTTT. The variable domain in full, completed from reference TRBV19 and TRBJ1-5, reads DGGITQSPKYLFRKEGQNVTLSCEQNLNHDAMYWYRQDPGQGLRLIYYSQIVNDFQKGDIAEGYSVSREKKESFPLTVTSAQKNPTAFYLCASSTQGAINQPQHFGDGTRLSIL.

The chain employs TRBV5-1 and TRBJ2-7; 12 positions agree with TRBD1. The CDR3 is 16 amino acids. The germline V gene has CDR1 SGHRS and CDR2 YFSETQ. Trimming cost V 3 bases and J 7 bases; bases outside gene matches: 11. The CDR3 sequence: CASSSGQGALLREQYF. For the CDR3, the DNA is TGCGCCAGCAGCTCGGGACAGGGGGCTCTCCTTAGAGAGCAGTACTTC.

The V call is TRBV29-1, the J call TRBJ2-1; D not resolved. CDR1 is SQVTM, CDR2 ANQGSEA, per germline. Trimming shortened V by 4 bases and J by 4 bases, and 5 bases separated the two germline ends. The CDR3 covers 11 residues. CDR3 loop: CSVGVYNEQFF. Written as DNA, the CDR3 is TGCAGCGTTGGGGTATACAATGAGCAGTTCTTC.

The CDR3 region is CASSSRQVYTYGYTF. CDR3 bases: TGTGCCAGCAGTTCTCGACAGGTGTATACCTATGGCTACACCTTC. This chain joins TRBV28 and TRBJ1-2; TRBD1 might be the D (6 bases). V lost 4 bases and J lost 4, with 16 bases in between. In germline, CDR1 is MDHEN, CDR2 SYDVKM. CDR3 length: 15 amino acids.

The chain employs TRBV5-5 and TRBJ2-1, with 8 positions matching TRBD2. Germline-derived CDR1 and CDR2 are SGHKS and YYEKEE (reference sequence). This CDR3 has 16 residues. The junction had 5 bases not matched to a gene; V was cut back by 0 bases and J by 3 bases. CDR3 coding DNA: TGTGCCAGCAGCTTGGAACTAGCGGCTCGCTACAATGAGCAGTTCTTC. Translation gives CASSLELAARYNEQFF. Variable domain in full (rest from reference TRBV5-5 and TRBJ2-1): DAGVTQSPTHLIKTRGQQVTLRCSPISGHKSVSWYQQVLGQGPQFIFQYYEKEERGRGNFPDRFSARQFPNYSSELNVNALLLGDSALYLCASSLELAARYNEQFFGPGTRLTVL.

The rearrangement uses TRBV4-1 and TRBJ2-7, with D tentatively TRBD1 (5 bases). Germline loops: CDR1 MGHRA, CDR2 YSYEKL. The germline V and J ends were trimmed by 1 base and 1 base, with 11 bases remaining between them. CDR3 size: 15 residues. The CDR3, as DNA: TGCGCCAGCAGCCAAGTGCAGGGAAGATCCTACGAGCAGTACTTC. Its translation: CASSQVQGRSYEQYF.

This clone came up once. CDR3 protein: CASGNSYEQYF. Written as DNA, the CDR3 is TGCGCCAGCGGGAACTCCTACGAGCAGTACTTC. This chain links TRBV10-2 with TRBJ2-7; no clear D gene. The CDR3 length is 11 residues. CDR1 and CDR2 (germline): WSHSY, SAAADI. V was pared by 8 bases and J by 0 bases, with 5 bases between.

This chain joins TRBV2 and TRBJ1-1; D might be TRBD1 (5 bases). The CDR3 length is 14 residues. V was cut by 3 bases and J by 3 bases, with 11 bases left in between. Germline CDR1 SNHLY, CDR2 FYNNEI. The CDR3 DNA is TGTGCCAGCAGTGACCAGGGTGAGCACACTGAAGCTTTCTTT. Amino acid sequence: CASSDQGEHTEAFF.

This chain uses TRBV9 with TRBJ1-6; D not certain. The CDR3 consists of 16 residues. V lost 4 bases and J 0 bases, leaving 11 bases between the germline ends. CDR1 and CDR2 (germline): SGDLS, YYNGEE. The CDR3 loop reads CASSPPGSSYNSPLHF. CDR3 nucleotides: TGTGCCAGCAGCCCCCCCGGGAGCTCCTATAATTCACCCCTCCACTTT.

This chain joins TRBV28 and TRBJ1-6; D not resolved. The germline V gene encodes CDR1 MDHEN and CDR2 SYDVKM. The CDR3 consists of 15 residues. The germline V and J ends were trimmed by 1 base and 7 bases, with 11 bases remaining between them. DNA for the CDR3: TGTGCCAGCAGTTTATTGGGGTCTCGGAATTCACCCCTCCACTTT. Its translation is CASSLLGSRNSPLHF.

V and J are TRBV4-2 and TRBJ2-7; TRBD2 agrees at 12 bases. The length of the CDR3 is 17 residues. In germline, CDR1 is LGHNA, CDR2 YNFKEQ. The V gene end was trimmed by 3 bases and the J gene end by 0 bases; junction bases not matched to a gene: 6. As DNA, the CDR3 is TGTGCCAGCAGCCACCCACTAGCGGGAGGTAGCTCCTACGAGCAGTACTTC. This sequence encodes CASSHPLAGGSSYEQYF.

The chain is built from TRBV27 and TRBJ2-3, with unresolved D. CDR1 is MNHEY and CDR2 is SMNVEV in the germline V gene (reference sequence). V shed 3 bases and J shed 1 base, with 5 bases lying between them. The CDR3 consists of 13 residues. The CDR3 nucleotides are TGTGCCAGCAGTTTGCGAGGCACAGATACGCAGTATTTT. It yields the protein CASSLRGTDTQYF.

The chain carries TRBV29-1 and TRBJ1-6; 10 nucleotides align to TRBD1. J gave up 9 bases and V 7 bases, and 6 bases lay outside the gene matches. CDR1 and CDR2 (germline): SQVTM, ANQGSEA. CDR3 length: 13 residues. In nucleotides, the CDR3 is TGCAGCGCCGGACAGGGGGATGCTTCACCCCTCCACTTT. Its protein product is CSAGQGDASPLHF.

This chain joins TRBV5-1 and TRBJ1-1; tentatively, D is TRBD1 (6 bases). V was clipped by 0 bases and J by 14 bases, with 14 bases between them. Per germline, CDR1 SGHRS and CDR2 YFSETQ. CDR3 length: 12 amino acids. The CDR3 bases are TGCGCCAGCAGCTTGGGGGACACTCGGGTCTTCTTT. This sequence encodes CASSLGDTRVFF.

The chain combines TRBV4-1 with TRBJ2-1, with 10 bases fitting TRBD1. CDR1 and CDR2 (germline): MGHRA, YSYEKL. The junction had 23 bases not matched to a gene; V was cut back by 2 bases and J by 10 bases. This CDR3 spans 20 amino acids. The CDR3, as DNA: TGCGCCAGCAGCCAACGGTCCGGGACAGGGGTGTCGGCAATGTATTTGGAGCAGTTCTTC. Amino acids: CASSQRSGTGVSAMYLEQFF.

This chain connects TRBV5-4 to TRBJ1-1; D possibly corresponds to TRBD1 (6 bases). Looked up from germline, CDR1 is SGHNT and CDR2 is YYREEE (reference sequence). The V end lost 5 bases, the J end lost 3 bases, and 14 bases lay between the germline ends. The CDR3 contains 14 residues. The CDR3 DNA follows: TGTGCCAGCAGAGGAGGGGGGAAGGACACTGAAGCTTTCTTT. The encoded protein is CASRGGGKDTEAFF.

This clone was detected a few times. The CDR3 spells CASSQVLAGSSYEQYF. CDR3 DNA sequence: TGTGCCAGCAGCCAAGTCTTGGCGGGGAGCTCCTACGAGCAGTACTTC. The V gene is TRBV4-2, the J gene TRBJ2-7, with a possible D match to TRBD2 (6 bases). This CDR3 spans 16 amino acids. Germline V lookup: CDR1 LGHNA, CDR2 YNFKEQ. Trimming stripped 1 base from V and 0 bases from J, with 13 bases between.

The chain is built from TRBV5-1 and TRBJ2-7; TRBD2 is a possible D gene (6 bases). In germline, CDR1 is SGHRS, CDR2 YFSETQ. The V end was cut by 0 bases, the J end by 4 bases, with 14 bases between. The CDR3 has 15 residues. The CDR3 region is CASSLGGGPGYEQYF. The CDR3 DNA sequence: TGCGCCAGCAGCTTGGGTGGAGGGCCGGGGTACGAGCAGTACTTC.

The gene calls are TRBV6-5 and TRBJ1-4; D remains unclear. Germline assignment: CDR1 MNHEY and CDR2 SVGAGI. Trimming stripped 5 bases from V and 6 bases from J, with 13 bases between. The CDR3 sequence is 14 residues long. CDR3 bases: TGTGCCAGCAGTATCTGGCAGGATTATGAAAAACTGTTTTTT. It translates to CASSIWQDYEKLFF.

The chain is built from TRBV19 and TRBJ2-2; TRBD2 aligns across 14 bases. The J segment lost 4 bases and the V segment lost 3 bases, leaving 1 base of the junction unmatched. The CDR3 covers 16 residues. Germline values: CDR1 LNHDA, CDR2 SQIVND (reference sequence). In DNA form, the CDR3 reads TGTGCCAGTAGTATCGGACTAGCGGGAGGCACCGGGGAGCTGTTTTTT. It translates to CASSIGLAGGTGELFF. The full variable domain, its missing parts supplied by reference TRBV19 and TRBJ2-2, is DGGITQSPKYLFRKEGQNVTLSCEQNLNHDAMYWYRQDPGQGLRLIYYSQIVNDFQKGDIAEGYSVSREKKESFPLTVTSAQKNPTAFYLCASSIGLAGGTGELFFGEGSRLTVL.

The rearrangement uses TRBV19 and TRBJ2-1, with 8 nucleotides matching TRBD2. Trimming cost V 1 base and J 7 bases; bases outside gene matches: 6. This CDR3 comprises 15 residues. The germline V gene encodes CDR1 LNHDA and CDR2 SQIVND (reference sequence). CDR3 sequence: CASSIGGTRTNEQFF. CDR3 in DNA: TGTGCCAGTAGTATAGGTGGGACTAGGACAAATGAGCAGTTCTTC. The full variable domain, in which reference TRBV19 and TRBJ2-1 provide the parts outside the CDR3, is DGGITQSPKYLFRKEGQNVTLSCEQNLNHDAMYWYRQDPGQGLRLIYYSQIVNDFQKGDIAEGYSVSREKKESFPLTVTSAQKNPTAFYLCASSIGGTRTNEQFFGPGTRLTVL.